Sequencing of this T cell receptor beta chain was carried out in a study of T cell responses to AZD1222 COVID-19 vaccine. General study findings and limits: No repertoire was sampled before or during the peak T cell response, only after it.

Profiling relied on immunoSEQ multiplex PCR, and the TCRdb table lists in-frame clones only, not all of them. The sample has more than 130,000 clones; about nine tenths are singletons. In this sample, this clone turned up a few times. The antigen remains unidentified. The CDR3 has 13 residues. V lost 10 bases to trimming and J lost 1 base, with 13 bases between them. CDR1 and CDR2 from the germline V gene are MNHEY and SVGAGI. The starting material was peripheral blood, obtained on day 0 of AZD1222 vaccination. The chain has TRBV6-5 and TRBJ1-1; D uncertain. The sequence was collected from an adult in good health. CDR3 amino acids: CATLLGANTEAFF. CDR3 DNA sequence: TGTGCCACCCTACTTGGAGCGAACACTGAAGCTTTCTTT.